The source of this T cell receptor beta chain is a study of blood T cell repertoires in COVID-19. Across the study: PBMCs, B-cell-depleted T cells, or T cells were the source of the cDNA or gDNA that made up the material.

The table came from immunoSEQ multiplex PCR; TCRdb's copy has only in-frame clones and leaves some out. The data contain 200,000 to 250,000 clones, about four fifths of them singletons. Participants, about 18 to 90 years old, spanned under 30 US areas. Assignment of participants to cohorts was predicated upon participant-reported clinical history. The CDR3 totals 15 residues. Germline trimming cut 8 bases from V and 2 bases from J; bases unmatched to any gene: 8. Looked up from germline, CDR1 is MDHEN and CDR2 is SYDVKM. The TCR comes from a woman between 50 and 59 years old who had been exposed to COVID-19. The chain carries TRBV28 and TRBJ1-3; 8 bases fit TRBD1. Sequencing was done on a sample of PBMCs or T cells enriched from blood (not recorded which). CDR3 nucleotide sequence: TGTGCCAGCGATGAATCGGACAGGGCTGGAAACACCATATATTTT. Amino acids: CASDESDRAGNTIYF.